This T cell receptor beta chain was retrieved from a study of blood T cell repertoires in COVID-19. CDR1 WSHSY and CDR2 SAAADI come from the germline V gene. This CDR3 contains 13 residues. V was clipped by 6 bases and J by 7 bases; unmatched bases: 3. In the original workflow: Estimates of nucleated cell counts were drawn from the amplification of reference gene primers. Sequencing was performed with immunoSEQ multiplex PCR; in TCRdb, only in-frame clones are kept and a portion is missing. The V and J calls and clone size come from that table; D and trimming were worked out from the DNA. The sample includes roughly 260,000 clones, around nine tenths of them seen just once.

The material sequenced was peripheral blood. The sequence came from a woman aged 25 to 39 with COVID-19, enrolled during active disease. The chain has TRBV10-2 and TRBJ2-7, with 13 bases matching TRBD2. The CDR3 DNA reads TGCGCCAGCAGAGGACTAGCGGGAGTTGAGCAGTACTTC. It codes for CASRGLAGVEQYF.